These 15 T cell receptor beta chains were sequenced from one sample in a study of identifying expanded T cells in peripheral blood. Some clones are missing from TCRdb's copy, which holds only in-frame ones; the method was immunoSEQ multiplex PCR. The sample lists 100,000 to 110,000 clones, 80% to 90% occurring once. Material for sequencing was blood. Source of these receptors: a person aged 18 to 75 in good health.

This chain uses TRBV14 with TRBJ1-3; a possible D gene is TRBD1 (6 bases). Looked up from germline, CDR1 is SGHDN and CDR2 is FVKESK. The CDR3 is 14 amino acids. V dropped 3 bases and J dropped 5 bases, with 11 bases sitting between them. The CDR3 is CASSQGGGRNTIYF. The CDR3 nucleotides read TGTGCCAGCAGCCAGGGGGGCGGCCGAAACACCATATATTTT.

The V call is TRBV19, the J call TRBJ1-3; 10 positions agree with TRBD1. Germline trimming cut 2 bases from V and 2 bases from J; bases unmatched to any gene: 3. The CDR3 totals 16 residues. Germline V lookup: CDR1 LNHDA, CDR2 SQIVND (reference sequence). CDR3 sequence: CASSISGQGAGNTIYF. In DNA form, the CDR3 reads TGTGCCAGTAGTATATCCGGACAGGGGGCTGGAAACACCATATATTTT.

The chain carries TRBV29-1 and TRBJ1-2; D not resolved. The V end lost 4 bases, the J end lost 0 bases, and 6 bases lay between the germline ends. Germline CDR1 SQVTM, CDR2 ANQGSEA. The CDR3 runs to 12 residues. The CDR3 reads CSVGEPNYGYTF. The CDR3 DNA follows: TGCAGCGTTGGGGAGCCTAACTATGGCTACACCTTC.

CDR3 nucleotides: TGCAGCGTTGAGGGGATCAATGAAAAACTGTTTTTT. Amino acid sequence: CSVEGINEKLFF. The chain carries TRBV29-1 and TRBJ1-4; no clear D gene. The germline CDR1 and CDR2 sequences are SQVTM and ANQGSEA. The CDR3 is 12 amino acids. V shed 3 bases and J shed 5 bases, with 7 bases lying between them.

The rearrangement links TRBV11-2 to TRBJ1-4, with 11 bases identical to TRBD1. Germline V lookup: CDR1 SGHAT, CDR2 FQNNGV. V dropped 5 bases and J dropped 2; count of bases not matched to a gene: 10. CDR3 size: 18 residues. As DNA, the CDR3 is TGTGCCAGCAGCGATATAGGACAGGGGGCTTGGACTAATGAAAAACTGTTTTTT. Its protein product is CASSDIGQGAWTNEKLFF.

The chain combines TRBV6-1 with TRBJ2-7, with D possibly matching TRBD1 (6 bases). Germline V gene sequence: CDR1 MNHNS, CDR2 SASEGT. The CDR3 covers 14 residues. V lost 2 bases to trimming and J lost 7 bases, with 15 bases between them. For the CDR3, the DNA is TGTGCCAGCAGTGAACAGGGGCTAGCTGGGGAGCAGTACTTC. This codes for CASSEQGLAGEQYF.

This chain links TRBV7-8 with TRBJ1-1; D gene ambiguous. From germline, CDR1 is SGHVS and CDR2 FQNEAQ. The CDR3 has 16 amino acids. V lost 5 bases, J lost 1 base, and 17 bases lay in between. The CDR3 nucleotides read TGTGCCAGCAGCCCGAATGCGGCAGCTTCGAACACTGAAGCTTTCTTT. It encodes CASSPNAAASNTEAFF.

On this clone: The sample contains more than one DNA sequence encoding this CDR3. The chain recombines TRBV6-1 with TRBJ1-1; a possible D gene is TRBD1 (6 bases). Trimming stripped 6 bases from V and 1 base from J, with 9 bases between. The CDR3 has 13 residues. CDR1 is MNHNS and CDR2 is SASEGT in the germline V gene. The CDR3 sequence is CASSVGGNTEAFF. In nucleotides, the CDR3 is TGTGCCAGCAGCGTAGGGGGGAACACTGAAGCTTTCTTT.

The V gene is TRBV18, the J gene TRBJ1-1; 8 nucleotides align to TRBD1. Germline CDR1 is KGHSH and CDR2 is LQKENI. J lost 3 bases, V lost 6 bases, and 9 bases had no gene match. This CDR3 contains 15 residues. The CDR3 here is CASSIQGGGDTEAFF. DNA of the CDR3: TGTGCCAGCTCGATACAGGGGGGAGGGGACACTGAAGCTTTCTTT.

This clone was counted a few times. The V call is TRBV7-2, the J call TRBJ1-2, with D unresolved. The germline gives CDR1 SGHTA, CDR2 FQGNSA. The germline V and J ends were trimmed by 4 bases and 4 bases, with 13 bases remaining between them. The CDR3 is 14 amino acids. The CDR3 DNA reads TGTGCCAGCAGCTCCTATGTAGGCCGCTATGGCTACACCTTC. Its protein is CASSSYVGRYGYTF.

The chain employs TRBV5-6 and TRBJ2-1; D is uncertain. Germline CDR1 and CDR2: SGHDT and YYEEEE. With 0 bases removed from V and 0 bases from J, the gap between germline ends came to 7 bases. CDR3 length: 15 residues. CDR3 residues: CASSLGVSSYNEQFF. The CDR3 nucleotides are TGTGCCAGCAGCTTGGGAGTTAGCTCCTACAATGAGCAGTTCTTC.

The DNA of the CDR3 is TGTGCCAGCAGTTATCAGCCAGCGAACACTGAAGCTTTCTTT. It translates to CASSYQPANTEAFF. The chain is built from TRBV6-5 and TRBJ1-1; D gene uncertain. Trimming pared 3 bases from V and 1 base from J, leaving 9 bases between. This CDR3 region has 14 residues. Germline V gene data show CDR1 as MNHEY and CDR2 as SVGAGI.

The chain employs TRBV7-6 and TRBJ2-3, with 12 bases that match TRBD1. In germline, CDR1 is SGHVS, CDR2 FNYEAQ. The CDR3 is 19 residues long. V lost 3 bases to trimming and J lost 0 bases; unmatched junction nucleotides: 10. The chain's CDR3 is CASSLDGTGGFSSTDTQYF. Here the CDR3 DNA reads TGTGCCAGCAGCTTGGACGGGACAGGGGGCTTTTCTAGCACAGATACGCAGTATTTT. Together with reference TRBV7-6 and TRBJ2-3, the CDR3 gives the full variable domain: GAGVSQSPRYKVTKRGQDVALRCDPISGHVSLYWYRQALGQGPEFLTYFNYEAQQDKSGLPNDRFSAERPEGSISTLTIQRTEQRDSAMYRCASSLDGTGGFSSTDTQYFGPGTRLTVL.

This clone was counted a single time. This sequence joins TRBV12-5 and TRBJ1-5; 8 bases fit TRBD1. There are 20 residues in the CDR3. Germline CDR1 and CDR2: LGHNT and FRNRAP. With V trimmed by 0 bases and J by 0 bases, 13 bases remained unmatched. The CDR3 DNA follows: TGTGCTAGTGGTTTGGTACTGCCCTTAACAGGGGGATATAGCAATCAGCCCCAGCATTTT. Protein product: CASGLVLPLTGGYSNQPQHF.

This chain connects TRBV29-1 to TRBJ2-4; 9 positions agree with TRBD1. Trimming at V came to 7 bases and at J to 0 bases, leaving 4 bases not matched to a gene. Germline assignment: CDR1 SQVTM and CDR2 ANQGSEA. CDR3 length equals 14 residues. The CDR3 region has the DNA TGCAGCGCCTGGGACAGGGAAGCCAAAAACATTCAGTACTTC. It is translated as CSAWDREAKNIQYF. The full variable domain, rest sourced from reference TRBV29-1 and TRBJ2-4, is SAVISQKPSRDICQRGTSLTIQCQVDSQVTMMFWYRQQPGQSLTLIATANQGSEATYESGFVIDKFPISRPNLTFSTLTVSNMSPEDSSIYLCSAWDREAKNIQYFGAGTRLSVL.